This T cell receptor beta chain was recorded in a study of PD-1 blockade in classical Hodgkin lymphoma. Study results and limitations: Why repertoires differed is undefined; disease activity or prior therapy possibly contributed. Relative to healthy donors, newly diagnosed patients reportedly had lower baseline TCR diversity, which was reported as lower still in relapsed/refractory patients.

Sequencing used immunoSEQ multiplex PCR; TCRdb keeps in-frame clones, though not all of them. The sample records 15,000 to 20,000 clones, 84% being singletons. As for time point: newly diagnosed, previously untreated cHL patient sample. Comparison came from newly diagnosed, untreated classical Hodgkin lymphoma PBMCs. CDR1 is SNHLY and CDR2 is FYNNEI in the germline V gene. Deletions cut 9 bases from V and 1 base from J, with 7 bases between. The CDR3 has 13 amino acids. Points on this clone: Its matching antigen is unknown.

J is TRBJ2-6 and V is TRBV2; possibly TRBD2 for D (5 bases). This sequence was found in a human donor with classical Hodgkin lymphoma. The sequenced sample consisted of peripheral blood mononuclear cells (PBMCs). The CDR3 sequence: CARRGSGANVLTF. Here the CDR3 DNA reads TGTGCCAGACGAGGGTCTGGGGCCAACGTCCTGACTTTC.